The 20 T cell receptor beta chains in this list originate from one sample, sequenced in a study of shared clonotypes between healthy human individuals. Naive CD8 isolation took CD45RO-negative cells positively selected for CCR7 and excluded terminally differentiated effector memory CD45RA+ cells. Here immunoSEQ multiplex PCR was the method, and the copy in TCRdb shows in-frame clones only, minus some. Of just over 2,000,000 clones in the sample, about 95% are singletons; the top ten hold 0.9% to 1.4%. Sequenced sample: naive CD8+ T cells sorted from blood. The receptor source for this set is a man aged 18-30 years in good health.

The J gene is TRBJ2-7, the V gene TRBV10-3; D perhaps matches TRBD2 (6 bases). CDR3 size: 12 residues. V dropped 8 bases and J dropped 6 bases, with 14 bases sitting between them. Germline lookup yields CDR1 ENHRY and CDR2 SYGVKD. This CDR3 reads CAILIGGTEQYF. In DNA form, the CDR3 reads TGTGCCATCCTGATCGGAGGGACCGAGCAGTACTTC.

CDR3 bases: TGCGCCAGCAGCTTGGAAGGCGGACAGGGGATCCACGAGCAGTACTTC. It encodes CASSLEGGQGIHEQYF. The rearrangement links TRBV5-1 to TRBJ2-7; TRBD1 matches at 9 bases. Looked up from germline, CDR1 is SGHRS and CDR2 is YFSETQ. CDR3 length: 16 amino acids. The J segment lost 5 bases and the V segment lost 0 bases, leaving 9 bases of the junction unmatched. Looking up the rest from reference TRBV5-1 and TRBJ2-7 gives the full variable domain: KAGVTQTPRYLIKTRGQQVTLSCSPISGHRSVSWYQQTPGQGLQFLFEYFSETQRNKGNFPGRFSGRQFSNSRSEMNVSTLELGDSALYLCASSLEGGQGIHEQYFGPGTRLTVT.

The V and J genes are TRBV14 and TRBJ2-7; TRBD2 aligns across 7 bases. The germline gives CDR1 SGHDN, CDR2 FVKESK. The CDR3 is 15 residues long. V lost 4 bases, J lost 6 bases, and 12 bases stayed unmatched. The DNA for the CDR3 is TGTGCCAGCAGCCCTACGGGACTAAGCCTTCCCGAGCAGTACTTC. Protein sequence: CASSPTGLSLPEQYF.

CDR3 nucleotides: TGTGCCAGCGGACCTCAGGGCTTCTACGAGCAGTACTTC. Residues: CASGPQGFYEQYF. The V call is TRBV7-3, the J call TRBJ2-7, with D possibly being TRBD1 (5 bases). Germline CDR1 is SGHTA and CDR2 is FQGTGA. The ends were cut back, 8 bases at V and 3 bases at J, with 14 bases in the middle. This CDR3 contains 13 residues.

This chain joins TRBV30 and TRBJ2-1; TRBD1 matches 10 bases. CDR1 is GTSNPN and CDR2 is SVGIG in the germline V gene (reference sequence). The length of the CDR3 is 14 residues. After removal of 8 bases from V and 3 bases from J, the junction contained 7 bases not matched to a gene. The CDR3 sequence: CALGQGRNYNEQFF. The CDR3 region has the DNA TGTGCCCTGGGACAGGGGAGAAACTACAATGAGCAGTTCTTC.

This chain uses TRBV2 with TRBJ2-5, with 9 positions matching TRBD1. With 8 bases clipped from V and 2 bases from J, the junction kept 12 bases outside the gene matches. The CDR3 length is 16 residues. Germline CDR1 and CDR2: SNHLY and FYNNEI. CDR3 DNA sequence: TGTGCCAGCCTCGGGAGGACAGGGGAATCACAAGAGACCCAGTACTTC. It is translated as CASLGRTGESQETQYF.

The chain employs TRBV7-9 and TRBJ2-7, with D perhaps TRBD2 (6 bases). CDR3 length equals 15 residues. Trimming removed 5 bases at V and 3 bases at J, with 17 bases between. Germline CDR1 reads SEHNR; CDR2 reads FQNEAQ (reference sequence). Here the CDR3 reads CASSPDLGGVYEQYF. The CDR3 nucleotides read TGTGCCAGCAGCCCCGATTTAGGAGGGGTCTACGAGCAGTACTTC.

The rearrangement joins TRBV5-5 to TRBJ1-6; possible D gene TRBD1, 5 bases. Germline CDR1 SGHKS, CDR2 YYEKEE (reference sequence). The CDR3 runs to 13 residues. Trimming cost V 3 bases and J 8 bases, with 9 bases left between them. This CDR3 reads CASSSWGDSPLHF. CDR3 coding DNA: TGTGCCAGCAGCTCCTGGGGGGATTCACCCCTCCACTTT.

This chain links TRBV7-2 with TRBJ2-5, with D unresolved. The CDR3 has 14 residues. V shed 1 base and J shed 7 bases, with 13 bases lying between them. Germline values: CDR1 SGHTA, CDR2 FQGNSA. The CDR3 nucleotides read TGTGCCAGCAGCTTAGTTCAGGATAGGGTGACCCAGTACTTC. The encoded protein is CASSLVQDRVTQYF.

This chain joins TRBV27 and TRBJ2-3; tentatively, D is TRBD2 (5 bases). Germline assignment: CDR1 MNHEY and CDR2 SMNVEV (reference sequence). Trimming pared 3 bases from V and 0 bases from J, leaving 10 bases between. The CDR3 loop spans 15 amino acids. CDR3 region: CASSFGSVSTDTQYF. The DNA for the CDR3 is TGTGCCAGCAGTTTTGGTAGCGTTAGCACAGATACGCAGTATTTT.

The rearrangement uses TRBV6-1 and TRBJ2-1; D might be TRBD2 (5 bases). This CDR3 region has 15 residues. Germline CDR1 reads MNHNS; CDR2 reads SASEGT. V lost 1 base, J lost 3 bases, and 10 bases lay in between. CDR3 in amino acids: CASSEDPEGYNEQFF. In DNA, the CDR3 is TGTGCCAGCAGTGAAGACCCCGAGGGCTACAATGAGCAGTTCTTC.

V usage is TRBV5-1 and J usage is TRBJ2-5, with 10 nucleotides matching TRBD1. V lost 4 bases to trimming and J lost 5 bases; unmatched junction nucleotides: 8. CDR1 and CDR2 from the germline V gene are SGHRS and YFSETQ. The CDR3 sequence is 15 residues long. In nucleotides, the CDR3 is TGCGCCAGCAGCCCCCGGGACAGGGGCACGGAGACCCAGTACTTC. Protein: CASSPRDRGTETQYF.

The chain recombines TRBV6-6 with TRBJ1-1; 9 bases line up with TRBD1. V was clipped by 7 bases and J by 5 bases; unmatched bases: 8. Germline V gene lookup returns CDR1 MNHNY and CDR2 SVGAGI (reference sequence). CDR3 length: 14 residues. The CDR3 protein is CASTLDRGWTEAFF. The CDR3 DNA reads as TGTGCCAGCACCCTGGACAGGGGATGGACTGAAGCTTTCTTT.

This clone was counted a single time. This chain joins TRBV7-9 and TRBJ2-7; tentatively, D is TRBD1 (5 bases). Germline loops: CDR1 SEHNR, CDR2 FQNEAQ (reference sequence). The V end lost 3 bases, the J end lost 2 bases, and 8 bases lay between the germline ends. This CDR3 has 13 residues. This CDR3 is CASSFRETYEQYF. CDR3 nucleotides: TGTGCCAGCAGCTTCAGGGAAACCTACGAGCAGTACTTC. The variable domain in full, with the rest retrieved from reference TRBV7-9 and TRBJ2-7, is DTGVSQNPRHKITKRGQNVTFRCDPISEHNRLYWYRQTLGQGPEFLTYFQNEAQLEKSRLLSDRFSAERPKGSFSTLEIQRTEQGDSAMYLCASSFRETYEQYFGPGTRLTVT.

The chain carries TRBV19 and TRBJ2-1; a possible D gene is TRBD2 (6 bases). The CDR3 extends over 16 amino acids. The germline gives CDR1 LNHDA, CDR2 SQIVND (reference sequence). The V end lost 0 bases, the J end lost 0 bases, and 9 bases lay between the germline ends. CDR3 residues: CASSIDWGDSYNEQFF. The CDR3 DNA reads TGTGCCAGTAGTATAGATTGGGGGGACTCCTACAATGAGCAGTTCTTC.

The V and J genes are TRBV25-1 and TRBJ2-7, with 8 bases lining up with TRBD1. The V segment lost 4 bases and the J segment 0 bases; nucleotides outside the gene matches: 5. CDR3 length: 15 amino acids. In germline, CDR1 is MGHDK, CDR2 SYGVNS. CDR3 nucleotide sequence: TGTGCCAGCAGTGCACAACAGGGGGTCTCCTACGAGCAGTACTTC. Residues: CASSAQQGVSYEQYF.

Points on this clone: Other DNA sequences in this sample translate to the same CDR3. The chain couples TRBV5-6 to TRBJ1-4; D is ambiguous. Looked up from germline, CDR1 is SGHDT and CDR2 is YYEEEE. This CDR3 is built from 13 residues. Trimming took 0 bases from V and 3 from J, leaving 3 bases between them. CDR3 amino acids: CASSLGANEKLFF. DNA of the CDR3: TGTGCCAGCAGCTTGGGGGCTAATGAAAAACTGTTTTTT.

The CDR3 DNA reads TGCGCCAGCAGCCAAGATCAGGGGGCCGGGTATGGCTACACCTTC. It translates to CASSQDQGAGYGYTF. The genes are TRBV4-3 and TRBJ1-2; 8 nucleotides line up with TRBD1. The J segment lost 5 bases and the V segment lost 0 bases, leaving 5 bases of the junction unmatched. This CDR3 has 15 residues. Germline V gene sequence: CDR1 LGHNA, CDR2 YSLEER.

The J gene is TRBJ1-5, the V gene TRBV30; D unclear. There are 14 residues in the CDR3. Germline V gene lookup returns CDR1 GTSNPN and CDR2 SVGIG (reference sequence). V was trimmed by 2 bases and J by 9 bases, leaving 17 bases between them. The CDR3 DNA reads TGTGCCTGGAGTACCGGACTGCTTAGTGGGCCCCAGCATTTT. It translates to CAWSTGLLSGPQHF.

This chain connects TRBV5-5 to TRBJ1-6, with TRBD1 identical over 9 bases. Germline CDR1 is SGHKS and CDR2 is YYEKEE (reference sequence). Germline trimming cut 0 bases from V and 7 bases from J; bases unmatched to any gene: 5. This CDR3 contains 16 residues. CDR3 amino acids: CASSLGGTGINSPLHF. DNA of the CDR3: TGTGCCAGCAGCTTGGGCGGGACAGGGATCAATTCACCCCTCCACTTT.